This T cell receptor (beta chain) originates from a study of radiotherapy plus CTLA-4 blockade in lung cancer. Study-wide background: Objective responses arose in around a sixth of patients, and roughly 31% experienced disease control.

Germline values: CDR1 SGDLS, CDR2 YYNGEE. This CDR3 is 15 amino acids long. Trimming at V came to 1 base and at J to 5 bases, leaving 5 bases not matched to a gene. This clone was recorded a few times. The antigen remains undetermined. Using immunoSEQ multiplex PCR, the repertoire was profiled, and TCRdb retains in-frame clones only, with some absent. The table lists about 88,000 clones, around 72% of them singletons. Patients in the study, people with chemo-refractory metastatic non-small-cell lung cancer, received focal radiation plus ipilimumab CTLA-4 blockade. General study findings and limits: TCR clones from tumors expanded in blood after radiotherapy plus ipilimumab. In blood, early T cell clone dynamics reportedly predicted response best, together with interferon-beta.

The chain recombines TRBV9 with TRBJ2-3; 9 nucleotides match TRBD2. The starting material was peripheral blood, obtained from a patient treated with radiotherapy plus ipilimumab. The TCR was taken from a human donor with non-small cell lung cancer that progressed on radiotherapy plus ipilimumab. The CDR3 protein is CASSVWRGGQDTQYF. CDR3 DNA sequence: TGTGCCAGCAGCGTATGGCGGGGGGGCCAAGATACGCAGTATTTT.